Following are 3 T cell receptor beta chains from one sample sequenced in a study of cytomegalovirus exposure and HLA in healthy donors. The PCR contained 60 Vbeta and 13 Jbeta primers. Here immunoSEQ multiplex PCR was the method, and the copy in TCRdb shows in-frame clones only, minus some. The table has about 160,000 clones, roughly 82% seen once. Source material: PBMCs. Receptor source: a woman aged 50 to 60 in good health and CMV-seropositive.

This chain's CDR3 is CSAGSGSYEQYF. Written as DNA, the CDR3 is TGCAGCGCCGGGTCGGGGTCCTACGAGCAGTACTTC. This chain uses TRBV29-1 with TRBJ2-7; the D gene is possibly TRBD2 (5 bases). Trimming took off 7 bases at V and 1 base at J, with 11 bases between the two ends. CDR3 length: 12 residues. Germline V CDR1 and CDR2: SQVTM, ANQGSEA.

The gene calls are TRBV12-5 and TRBJ1-6; possible D gene TRBD1, 5 bases. The germline V and J ends were trimmed by 1 base and 8 bases, with 6 bases remaining between them. Germline CDR1 is LGHNT and CDR2 is FRNRAP. This CDR3 region has 13 residues. Here the CDR3 DNA reads TGTGCTAGTGGTTTGGGGGGGGATTCACCCCTCCACTTT. Translated, it gives CASGLGGDSPLHF.

J is TRBJ1-2 and V is TRBV19, with unresolved D. V was trimmed by 3 bases and J by 4 bases, leaving 12 bases between them. Germline values: CDR1 LNHDA, CDR2 SQIVND (reference sequence). The CDR3 has 14 amino acids. The CDR3 is CASSMDGESYGYTF. DNA of the CDR3: TGTGCCAGTAGTATGGATGGAGAAAGCTATGGCTACACCTTC.